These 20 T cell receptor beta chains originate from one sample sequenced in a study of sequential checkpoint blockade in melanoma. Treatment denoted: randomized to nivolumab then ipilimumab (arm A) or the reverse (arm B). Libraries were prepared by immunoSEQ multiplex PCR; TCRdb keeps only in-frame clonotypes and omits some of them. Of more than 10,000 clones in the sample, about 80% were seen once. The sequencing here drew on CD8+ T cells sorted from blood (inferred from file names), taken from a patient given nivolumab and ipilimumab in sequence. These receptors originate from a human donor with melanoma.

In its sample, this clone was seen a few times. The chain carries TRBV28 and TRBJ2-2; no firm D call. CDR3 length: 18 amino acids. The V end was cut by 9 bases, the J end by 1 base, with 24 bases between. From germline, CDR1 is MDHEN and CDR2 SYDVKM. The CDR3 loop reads CASKTPNIGAMNTGELFF. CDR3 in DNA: TGTGCCAGTAAAACCCCAAATATAGGAGCGATGAACACCGGGGAGCTGTTTTTT.

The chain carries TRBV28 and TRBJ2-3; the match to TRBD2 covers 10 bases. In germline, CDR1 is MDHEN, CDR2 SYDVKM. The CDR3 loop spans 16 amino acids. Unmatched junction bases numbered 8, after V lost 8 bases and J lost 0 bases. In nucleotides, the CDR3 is TGTGCCAGCGGCCCTCGGACTAGCGGTAGCACAGATACGCAGTATTTT. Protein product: CASGPRTSGSTDTQYF.

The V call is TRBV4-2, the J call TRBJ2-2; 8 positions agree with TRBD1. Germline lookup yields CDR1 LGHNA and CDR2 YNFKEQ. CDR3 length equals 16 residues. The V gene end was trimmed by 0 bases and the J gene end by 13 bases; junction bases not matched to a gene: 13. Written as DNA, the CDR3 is TGTGCCAGCAGCCAAGAGGACAGGGTACTATGGCAAGGGCTGTTTTTT. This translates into CASSQEDRVLWQGLFF.

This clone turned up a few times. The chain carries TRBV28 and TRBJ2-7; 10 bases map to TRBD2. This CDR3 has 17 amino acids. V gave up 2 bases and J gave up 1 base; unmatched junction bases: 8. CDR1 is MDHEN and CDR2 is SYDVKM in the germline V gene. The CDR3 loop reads CASSLGSGRLLSYEQYF. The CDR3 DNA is TGTGCCAGCAGTTTAGGTAGCGGGAGGCTACTTTCCTACGAGCAGTACTTC.

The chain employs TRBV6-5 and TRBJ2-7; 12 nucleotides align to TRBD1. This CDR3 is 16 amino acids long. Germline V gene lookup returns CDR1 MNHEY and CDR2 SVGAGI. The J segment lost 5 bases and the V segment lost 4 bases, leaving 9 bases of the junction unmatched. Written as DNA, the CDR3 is TGTGCCAGCAGTTCGCCCCCGGGACAGGGGGCAAACGAGCAGTACTTC. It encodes CASSSPPGQGANEQYF.

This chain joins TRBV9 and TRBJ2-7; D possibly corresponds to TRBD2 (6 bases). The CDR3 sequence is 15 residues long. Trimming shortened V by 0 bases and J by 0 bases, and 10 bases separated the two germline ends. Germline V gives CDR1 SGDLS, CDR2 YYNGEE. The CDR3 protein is CASSVEAGLSYEQYF. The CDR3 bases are TGTGCCAGCAGCGTAGAGGCGGGGCTCTCCTACGAGCAGTACTTC.

The CDR3 protein is CASSPGGGYRTGELFF. In DNA form, the CDR3 reads TGTGCCAGCAGCCCCGGGGGGGGCTATCGGACCGGGGAGCTGTTTTTT. The chain carries TRBV9 and TRBJ2-2, with 8 nucleotides matching TRBD2. This CDR3 has 16 residues. J lost 5 bases, V lost 4 bases, and 10 bases had no gene match. The germline V gene has CDR1 SGDLS and CDR2 YYNGEE.

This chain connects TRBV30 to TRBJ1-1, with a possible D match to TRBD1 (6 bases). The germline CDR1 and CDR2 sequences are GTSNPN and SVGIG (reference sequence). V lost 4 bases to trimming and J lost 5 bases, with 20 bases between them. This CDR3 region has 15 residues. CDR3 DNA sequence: TGTGCCTGGACCTCGGGAACAGGGCAAGAAACTGAAGCTTTCTTT. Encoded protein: CAWTSGTGQETEAFF.

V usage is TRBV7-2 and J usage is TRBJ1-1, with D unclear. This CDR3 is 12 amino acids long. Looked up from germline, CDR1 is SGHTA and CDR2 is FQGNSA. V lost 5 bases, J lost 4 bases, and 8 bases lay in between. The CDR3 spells CASSPGGTEAFF. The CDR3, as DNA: TGTGCCAGCAGCCCCGGAGGCACTGAAGCTTTCTTT.

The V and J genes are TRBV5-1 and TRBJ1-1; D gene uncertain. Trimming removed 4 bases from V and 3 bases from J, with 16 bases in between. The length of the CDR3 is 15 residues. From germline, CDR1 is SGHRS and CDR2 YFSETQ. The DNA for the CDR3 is TGCGCCAGCAGCAAAGGACCTAGAGCGGACACTGAAGCTTTCTTT. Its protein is CASSKGPRADTEAFF.

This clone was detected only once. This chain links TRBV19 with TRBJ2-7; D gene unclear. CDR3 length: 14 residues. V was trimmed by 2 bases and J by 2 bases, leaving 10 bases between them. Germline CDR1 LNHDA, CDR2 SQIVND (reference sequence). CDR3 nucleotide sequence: TGTGCCAGTAGTATATCACACAGAGCCTACGAGCAGTACTTC. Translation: CASSISHRAYEQYF.

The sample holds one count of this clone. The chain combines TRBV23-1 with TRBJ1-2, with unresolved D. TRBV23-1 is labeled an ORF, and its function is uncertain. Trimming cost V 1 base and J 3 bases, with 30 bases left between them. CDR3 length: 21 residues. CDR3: CASSQLILPSPPQTRHYGYTF. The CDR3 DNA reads TGCGCCAGCAGTCAATTAATCCTCCCCAGCCCCCCCCAGACACGACACTATGGCTACACCTTC.

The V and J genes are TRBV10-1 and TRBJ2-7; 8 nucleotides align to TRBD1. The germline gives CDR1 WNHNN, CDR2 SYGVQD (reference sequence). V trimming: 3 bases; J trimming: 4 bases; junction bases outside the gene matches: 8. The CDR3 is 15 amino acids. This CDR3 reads CASSDVGRGPYEQYF. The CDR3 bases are TGCGCCAGCAGTGATGTGGGCAGGGGGCCGTACGAGCAGTACTTC.

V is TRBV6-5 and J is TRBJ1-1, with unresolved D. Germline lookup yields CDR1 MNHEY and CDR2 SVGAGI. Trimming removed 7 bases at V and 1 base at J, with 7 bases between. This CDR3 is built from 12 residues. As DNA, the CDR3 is TGTGCCAGCACCCGGGGGAACACTGAAGCTTTCTTT. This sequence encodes CASTRGNTEAFF.

The CDR3 DNA reads as TGTGCCAGCAGCTTCCAGGGGAGGGGCACAGATACGCAGTATTTT. Translating it yields CASSFQGRGTDTQYF. The gene calls are TRBV7-9 and TRBJ2-3; possibly TRBD2 for D (7 bases). Trimming cost V 3 bases and J 1 base, with 11 bases left between them. The CDR3 has 15 amino acids. CDR1 is SEHNR and CDR2 is FQNEAQ in the germline V gene (reference sequence).

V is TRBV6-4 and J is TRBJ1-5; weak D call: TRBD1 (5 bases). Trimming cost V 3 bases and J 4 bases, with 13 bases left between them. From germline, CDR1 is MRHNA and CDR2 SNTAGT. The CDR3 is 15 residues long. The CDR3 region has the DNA TGTGCCAGCAGTGAAACAGGCGATAATAATCAGCCCCAGCATTTT. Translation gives CASSETGDNNQPQHF.

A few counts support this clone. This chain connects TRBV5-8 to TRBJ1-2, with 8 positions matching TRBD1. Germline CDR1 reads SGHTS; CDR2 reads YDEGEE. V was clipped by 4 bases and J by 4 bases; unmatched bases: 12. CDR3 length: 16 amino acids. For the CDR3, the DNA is TGTGCCAGCAGCCAAGATTTGGGACAGGACTTCTATGGCTACACCTTC. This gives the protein CASSQDLGQDFYGYTF. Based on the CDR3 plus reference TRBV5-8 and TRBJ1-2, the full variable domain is EAGVTQSPTHLIKTRGQQATLRCSPISGHTSVYWYQQALGLGLQFLLWYDEGEERNRGNFPPRFSGRQFPNYSSELNVNALELEDSALYLCASSQDLGQDFYGYTFGSGTRLTVV.

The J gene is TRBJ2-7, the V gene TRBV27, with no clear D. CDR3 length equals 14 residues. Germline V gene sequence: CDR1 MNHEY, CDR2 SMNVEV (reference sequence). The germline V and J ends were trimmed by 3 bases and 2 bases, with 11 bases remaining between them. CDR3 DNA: TGTGCCAGCAGTTTCGGAGACGGTACCTACGAGCAGTACTTC. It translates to CASSFGDGTYEQYF.

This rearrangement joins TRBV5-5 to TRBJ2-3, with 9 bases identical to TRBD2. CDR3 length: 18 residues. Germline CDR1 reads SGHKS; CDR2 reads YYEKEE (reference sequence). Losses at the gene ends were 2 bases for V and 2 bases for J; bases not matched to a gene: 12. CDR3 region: CASSLGGGLAGITDTQYF. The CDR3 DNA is TGTGCCAGCAGCTTAGGTGGGGGGCTAGCGGGGATCACAGATACGCAGTATTTT. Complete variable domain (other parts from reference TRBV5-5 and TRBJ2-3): DAGVTQSPTHLIKTRGQQVTLRCSPISGHKSVSWYQQVLGQGPQFIFQYYEKEERGRGNFPDRFSARQFPNYSSELNVNALLLGDSALYLCASSLGGGLAGITDTQYFGPGTRLTVL.

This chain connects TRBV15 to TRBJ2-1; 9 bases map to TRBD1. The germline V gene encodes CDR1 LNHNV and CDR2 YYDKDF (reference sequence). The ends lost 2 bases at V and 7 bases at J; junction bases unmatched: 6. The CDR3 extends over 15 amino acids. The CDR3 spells CATSRPQGADNEQFF. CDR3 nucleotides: TGTGCCACCAGCAGACCACAGGGGGCTGATAATGAGCAGTTCTTC.